Presented here are 9 T cell receptor beta chains from one specimen sequenced in a study of T-cell reconstitution after alpha-beta-depleted transplantation in children. The TCRbeta library incorporated unique molecular identifiers. TCRdb re-called the PCR reads with MiXCR, one entry per CDR3 protein. Here the sample spans about 610,000 distinct CDR3 sequences, over 9.5% being singletons. Sample: PBMCs from the stem cell graft donor, taken from the stem cell graft. The receptors stem from a human donor who donated a stem cell graft to a child with acute myeloid leukemia.

This clonotype was seen at least ten times. The chain has TRBV4-2 and TRBJ2-7; TRBD2 is a possible D gene (6 bases). The CDR3 consists of 14 residues. Looked up from germline, CDR1 is LGHNA and CDR2 is YNFKEQ. Trimming stripped 2 bases from V and 3 bases from J, with 11 bases between. The CDR3 nucleotides are TGTGCCAGCAGCCAATTTGACGGGAGCTACGAGCAGTACTTC. Its translation: CASSQFDGSYEQYF.

V gene TRBV9 combines with J gene TRBJ2-5; 8 bases map to TRBD2. With V trimmed by 0 bases and J by 5 bases, 6 bases remained unmatched. The CDR3 runs 15 residues. The germline gives CDR1 SGDLS, CDR2 YYNGEE. The CDR3 protein is CASSVATSAWETQYF. DNA for the CDR3: TGTGCCAGCAGCGTAGCGACTAGCGCGTGGGAGACCCAGTACTTC.

The CDR3 loop is CASSPPRVGPNTDTQYF. CDR3 DNA sequence: TGTGCCAGCAGCCCACCCAGGGTCGGGCCGAACACAGATACGCAGTATTTT. The chain recombines TRBV7-9 with TRBJ2-3, with a tentative D call TRBD1 (5 bases). The CDR3 runs to 17 residues. V was cut by 5 bases and J by 2 bases, with 20 bases left in between. Germline assignment: CDR1 SEHNR and CDR2 FQNEAQ (reference sequence).

CDR3 loop: CASSLGLAGDLTLGYNEQFF. The CDR3 DNA reads as TGCGCCAGCAGCTTAGGACTAGCGGGAGACCTAACCTTGGGGTACAATGAGCAGTTCTTC. The chain uses TRBV5-1 and TRBJ2-1, with 13 nucleotides matching TRBD2. V gave up 2 bases and J gave up 4 bases; unmatched junction bases: 15. Germline-derived CDR1 and CDR2 are SGHRS and YFSETQ. CDR3 size: 20 residues.

In its sample, this clonotype was seen a few times. The chain has TRBV27 and TRBJ1-1; D call uncertain. V was cut by 8 bases and J by 0 bases, with 10 bases left in between. CDR3 length: 13 amino acids. Germline assignment: CDR1 MNHEY and CDR2 SMNVEV (reference sequence). The chain's CDR3 is CASLGRLNTEAFF. The DNA for the CDR3 is TGTGCCAGCCTAGGACGGTTGAACACTGAAGCTTTCTTT.

The sample holds a few counts of this clonotype. CDR3 amino acids: CASSRRGAGEQFF. The CDR3 nucleotides read TGTGCCAGCAGTCGTAGGGGAGCGGGTGAGCAGTTCTTC. The gene calls are TRBV12-3 or TRBV12-4 and TRBJ2-1; the D gene is possibly TRBD2 (6 bases). This CDR3 comprises 13 residues. Deletions cut 5 bases from V and 9 bases from J, with 14 bases between.

This clonotype has only a few counts. The chain is built from TRBV30 and TRBJ2-7; unclear D gene. V dropped 0 bases and J dropped 9 bases, with 18 bases sitting between them. CDR3 length: 14 residues. Germline CDR1 and CDR2: GTSNPN and SVGIG (reference sequence). DNA of the CDR3: TGTGCCTGGAGTGTATCCAGGCCCTTTTCCGGGCAGTACTTC. As protein: CAWSVSRPFSGQYF.

The chain carries TRBV6-2 or TRBV6-3 and TRBJ2-3; D possibly uses TRBD1 or TRBD2 (6 bases each). The CDR3 consists of 16 residues. Deletions cut 6 bases from V and 3 bases from J, with 19 bases between. Germline lookup yields CDR1 MNHEY and CDR2 SVGEGT. CDR3 in DNA: TGTGCCAGCAGGCCCCCCTTGGGGGGCGAGACAGATACGCAGTATTTT. Its protein is CASRPPLGGETDTQYF.

This clonotype was seen at least ten times. The rearrangement uses TRBV28 and TRBJ1-1; unclear D gene. Trimming took off 3 bases at V and 1 base at J, with 12 bases between the two ends. The CDR3 covers 15 residues. From germline, CDR1 is MDHEN and CDR2 SYDVKM. The CDR3 DNA reads as TGTGCCAGCAGTTTGGGTGGGAGACGGAACACTGAAGCTTTCTTT. Encoded protein: CASSLGGRRNTEAFF. The entire variable domain, with the rest obtained from reference TRBV28 and TRBJ1-1, is as follows: DVKVTQSSRYLVKRTGEKVFLECVQDMDHENMFWYRQDPGLGLRLIYFSYDVKMKEKGDIPEGYSVSREKKERFSLILESASTNQTSMYLCASSLGGRRNTEAFFGQGTRLTVV.